This is a list of T cell receptor beta chains from one sample in a study of CD8 T cells in Susac syndrome. TCRdb re-called the immunoSEQ multiplex PCR reads with MiXCR, one entry per CDR3 protein. The sample lists fewer than 200,000 distinct CDR3 sequences, about 91% occurring once. The sequenced sample was CD4+ T cells from PBMCs. The receptors were gathered from a human donor with Susac syndrome. CDR3s include the opening cysteine and the closing phenylalanine or tryptophan. A D gene is named only where the DNA matches it firmly. Rows give clone size only sometimes, using once, few, many, or a class for an expanded clone.

TRBJ2-7 NA NA TRBV12-2 CASRADGRASYEQYF TGTGCAAGTCGCGCAGACGGTCGGGCCTCCTACGAGCAGTACTTC
TRBJ2-2 NA TRBD1 TRBV25-1 CASSERTGAPGELFF TGTGCCAGCAGTGAACGGACAGGCGCGCCCGGGGAGCTGTTTTTT
TRBJ2-1 NA TRBD1 TRBV12-3/TRBV12-4 CASSLHTGGRNNEQFF TGTGCCAGCAGTTTACACACAGGGGGCCGTAACAATGAGCAGTTCTTC
TRBJ1-3 NA TRBD1 TRBV5-1 CASSWALGDSSGNTIYF TGCGCCAGCAGCTGGGCTTTAGGGGACAGCTCTGGAAACACCATATATTTT
TRBJ2-7 NA TRBD1 TRBV4-2 CASSLQGASYEQYF TGTGCCAGCAGCCTACAGGGGGCCAGCTACGAGCAGTACTTC
TRBJ2-5 NA NA TRBV29-1 CSVGGRETQYF TGCAGCGTTGGGGGGCGGGAGACCCAGTACTTC
TRBJ2-5 NA NA TRBV10-3 CAISESGTPSETQYF TGTGCCATCAGTGAGTCCGGGACTCCTTCGGAGACCCAGTACTTC
TRBJ1-1 NA NA TRBV19 CATNPGLRNTEAFF TGTGCCACCAACCCCGGTCTCAGGAACACTGAAGCTTTCTTT
TRBJ2-5 NA NA TRBV9 CASSPDPRTQETQYF TGTGCCAGCAGCCCCGACCCCCGGACGCAGGAGACCCAGTACTTC
TRBJ1-3 NA NA TRBV28 CASSSGSNTIYF TGTGCCAGCAGTTCCGGATCAAACACCATATATTTT
TRBJ2-3 NA TRBD1 TRBV2 CAGLSGQGEDTQYF TGTGCCGGGCTTTCGGGACAGGGAGAAGATACGCAGTATTTT
TRBJ2-1 NA NA TRBV12-2 CASRPGTPGLVGEQFF TGTGCAAGTCGCCCCGGGACCCCCGGGCTAGTGGGGGAGCAGTTCTTC
TRBJ2-5 NA NA TRBV19 CASSIVGGRETQYF TGTGCCAGTAGTATCGTGGGGGGAAGAGAGACCCAGTACTTC
TRBJ1-6 NA NA TRBV20-1 CSARDGTRNSPLHF TGCAGTGCTAGAGACGGTACACGAAATTCACCCCTCCACTTT
TRBJ2-1 once TRBD2 TRBV18 CASSPLLVAGVDNEQFF TGTGCCAGCTCACCTCTCCTTGTAGCGGGGGTAGACAATGAGCAGTTCTTC
TRBJ2-5 NA NA TRBV3-1 CASSPKIAGLQETQYF TGTGCCAGCAGCCCGAAAATTGCAGGGCTTCAGGAGACCCAGTACTTC
TRBJ2-1 NA TRBD2 TRBV20-1 CSALGLADNEQFF TGCAGTGCTCTAGGACTAGCGGACAATGAGCAGTTCTTC
TRBJ1-1 NA TRBD1 TRBV28 CASSLAGGRNTEAFF TGTGCCAGCAGTTTAGCAGGGGGAAGAAATACTGAAGCTTTCTTT
TRBJ1-1 NA NA TRBV9 CASTPMGDNWGAAFF TGTGCCAGCACCCCCATGGGGGACAATTGGGGTGCAGCTTTCTTT
TRBJ2-7 NA TRBD2 TRBV10-2 CASSELLAGYDEQYF TGCGCCAGCAGTGAGCTTCTAGCGGGTTACGACGAGCAGTACTTC
TRBJ2-2 once NA TRBV2 CASSEFAVPNTGELFF TGTGCCAGCAGTGAGTTTGCCGTCCCGAACACCGGGGAGCTGTTTTTT
TRBJ2-3 NA TRBD1 TRBV25-1 CASSGGPGTGGPDTQYF TGTGCCAGCTCAGGAGGACCCGGGACAGGGGGCCCAGATACGCAGTATTTT
TRBJ2-5 NA NA TRBV27 CASSWTASVVEGTQYF TGTGCCAGCAGTTGGACAGCCAGCGTGGTGGAAGGGACCCAGTACTTC
TRBJ2-7 NA TRBD1 TRBV5-1 CASSFGTGEAEQYF TGCGCCAGCAGCTTCGGGACAGGGGAGGCCGAGCAGTACTTC
TRBJ1-3 NA TRBD1 TRBV4-1 CASSAGQGNTIYF TGCGCCAGCAGCGCGGGACAGGGAAACACCATATATTTT
TRBJ1-1 few NA TRBV6-5 CASSYEGMISEAFF TGTGCCAGCAGTTACGAGGGAATGATTTCTGAAGCTTTCTTT
TRBJ1-2 NA NA TRBV9 CASSVDPTSNYGYTF TGTGCCAGCAGCGTAGACCCAACTTCTAACTATGGCTACACCTTC
TRBJ1-2 NA NA TRBV2 CASSDVLQSYGYTF TGTGCCAGCAGTGATGTCCTTCAGTCCTATGGCTACACCTTC
TRBJ2-5 NA NA TRBV28 CASSSGLGKETQYF TGTGCCAGCAGTTCAGGTCTTGGAAAAGAGACCCAGTACTTC
TRBJ2-1 NA TRBD1 TRBV6-6 CASSQQGAGYNEQFF TGTGCCAGCAGCCAACAGGGGGCGGGGTACAATGAGCAGTTCTTC
TRBJ1-2 NA NA TRBV7-9 CASSREWGAGDYGYTF TGTGCCAGCAGCCGCGAATGGGGGGCAGGGGATTATGGCTACACCTTC
TRBJ2-7 NA TRBD1 TRBV12-3/TRBV12-4 CASSRDRLEQYF TGTGCCAGCAGCCGGGACAGGCTCGAGCAGTACTTC
TRBJ2-7 NA NA TRBV28 CASSLEAGDLYEQYF TGTGCCAGCAGTTTAGAGGCAGGTGATCTCTACGAGCAGTACTTC
TRBJ1-3 NA NA TRBV7-2 CASSITPGNTIYF TGTGCCAGCAGCATAACGCCAGGAAACACCATATATTTT
TRBJ2-7 NA TRBD1 TRBV5-1 CASSLSGTGVSYEQYF TGCGCCAGCAGCCTTTCCGGGACAGGGGTCTCCTACGAGCAGTACTTC
TRBJ1-2 NA NA TRBV5-6 CASSLALVYRRPYGYTF TGTGCCAGCAGCTTGGCGTTGGTCTATCGGCGACCATATGGCTACACCTTC
TRBJ1-2 NA TRBD1 TRBV3-1 CASSQDAGTAYGYTF TGTGCCAGCAGCCAAGACGCCGGGACAGCTTATGGCTACACCTTC
TRBJ2-7 few TRBD1 TRBV18 CASSLGTGPYEQYF TGTGCCAGCTCACTGGGGACAGGTCCGTATGAGCAGTACTTC
TRBJ2-3 few NA TRBV19 CASSIRGGTDTQYF TGTGCCAGTAGTATTAGGGGGGGCACAGATACGCAGTATTTT
TRBJ1-1 NA TRBD1 TRBV10-3 CAIRQGVDPEAFF TGTGCCATCCGACAGGGTGTGGACCCTGAAGCTTTCTTT
TRBJ2-1 NA NA TRBV21-1 CASSKGQDTYNEQFF TGTGCCAGCAGCAAAGGACAGGATACCTACAATGAGCAGTTCTTC
TRBJ2-1 NA NA TRBV24-1 CATSDIFSGTKSYNEQFF TGTGCCACCAGTGATATTTTCTCCGGGACAAAGTCCTACAATGAGCAGTTCTTC
TRBJ1-1 NA NA TRBV24-1 CATSDQSWTEAFF TGTGCCACCAGTGACCAGAGTTGGACTGAAGCTTTCTTT
TRBJ2-1 NA TRBD2 TRBV7-8 CASSWTSADILYWEQFF TGTGCCAGCAGTTGGACTAGCGCGGACATCCTCTACTGGGAGCAGTTCTTC
TRBJ1-4 NA TRBD1 TRBV6-6 CASFRGTGTEKLFF TGTGCCAGCTTTCGAGGGACAGGTACTGAAAAACTGTTTTTT
TRBJ2-5 NA TRBD2 TRBV5-4 CASSLELAGGETQYF TGTGCCAGCAGCTTGGAACTAGCGGGGGGCGAGACCCAGTACTTC
TRBJ2-5 once NA TRBV20-1 CSAREVRLPTQETQYF TGCAGTGCTAGAGAGGTTCGGCTCCCGACTCAAGAGACCCAGTACTTC
TRBJ2-5 NA TRBD2 TRBV6-2/TRBV6-3 CASSYSRGSGSSETQYF TGTGCCAGCAGTTACTCGAGAGGTAGCGGGAGTAGCGAGACCCAGTACTTC
TRBJ1-5 NA NA TRBV12-3/TRBV12-4 CASSPPGLSQPQHF TGTGCCAGCAGCCCACCAGGGCTCAGTCAGCCCCAGCATTTT
TRBJ2-7 NA NA TRBV20-1 CSARVLGGYEQYF TGCAGTGCTAGAGTTCTGGGCGGCTACGAGCAGTACTTC
TRBJ2-7 NA TRBD1 TRBV3-1 CASTPNRGWDDEQYF TGTGCCAGCACCCCAAACAGGGGATGGGATGACGAGCAGTACTTC